Described below is a single T cell receptor (beta chain) sequence and its context. The antigen is undetermined. This sample is drawn from a study of T-cell memory formation after mild COVID-19. Study-level points and caveats: Pre-infection memory held some responding clones, suggesting pre-existing cross-reactive T cells responded. Contracting CD4+ clones were located mainly in CM and EM, and CD8+ clones in EMRA. Clones contracting across day 15 to 85 had a balanced CD4/CD8 profile; later expanding clones leaned CD4+.

TCRdb called the 5' RACE reads again in MiXCR, with one record for every CDR3 protein. The profile shows 250,000 to 350,000 distinct CDR3 sequences, approximately 19% of them singletons. The germline CDR1 and CDR2 sequences are SGHRS and YFSETQ. Trimming took off 2 bases at V and 1 base at J, with 6 bases between the two ends. The CDR3 spans 13 residues. The sequenced sample was PBMCs or a T cell subset sorted from them (not recorded which). The TCR sequence derives from a man younger than 35 who had mild COVID-19 (a few samples of this study predate the infection). Cell type and time point are not known. This chain links TRBV5-1 with TRBJ2-5; D is ambiguous. The CDR3 spells CASSFSLQETQYF. DNA for the CDR3: TGCGCCAGCAGCTTTTCGCTCCAAGAGACCCAGTACTTC.